One and the same sample provided the 30 T cell receptor beta chains below, sequenced in a study of memory CD4+ T cells and cytomegalovirus serostatus. The method was immunoSEQ multiplex PCR; TCRdb's version includes in-frame clones alone and lacks a portion of them. The repertoire holds some 44,000 clones, with 77% as singletons. The sort gate was single viable CD3+CD4+CD8-CD45RO+ cells for memory CD4+ T cells. Material for sequencing was memory CD4+ T cells from blood. Receptors were obtained from an adult in good health and CMV-seronegative.

The V call is TRBV6-5, the J call TRBJ2-7; D unclear. CDR3 length: 14 amino acids. The ends were cut back, 0 bases at V and 2 bases at J, with 8 bases in the middle. Germline lookup yields CDR1 MNHEY and CDR2 SVGAGI. The CDR3 DNA is TGTGCCAGCAGTTACTCGGGCCCCCCCTACGAGCAGTACTTC. As protein: CASSYSGPPYEQYF.

The rearrangement uses TRBV4-1 and TRBJ2-7; D might be TRBD1 or TRBD2, each matching 5 bases. The germline V and J ends were trimmed by 5 bases and 0 bases, with 26 bases remaining between them. The CDR3 extends over 19 amino acids. CDR1 and CDR2 (germline): MGHRA, YSYEKL. CDR3 loop: CASSSYRGEDRAYSYEQYF. Here the CDR3 DNA reads TGCGCCAGCAGCAGCTATCGAGGGGAAGACAGAGCCTACTCCTACGAGCAGTACTTC.

The V and J genes are TRBV5-1 and TRBJ2-7, with D unresolved. This CDR3 has 13 residues. The V end was cut by 4 bases, the J end by 0 bases, with 8 bases between. Germline lookup yields CDR1 SGHRS and CDR2 YFSETQ. The CDR3 DNA follows: TGCGCCAGCAGCCCGCCTCCCTCCTACGAGCAGTACTTC. This codes for CASSPPPSYEQYF.

V is TRBV5-1 and J is TRBJ2-2; D is possibly TRBD1 (5 bases). Trimming removed 5 bases at V and 4 bases at J, with 12 bases between. This CDR3 is built from 14 residues. Germline V lookup: CDR1 SGHRS, CDR2 YFSETQ. The CDR3 DNA reads as TGCGCCAGCAGTCAGGGCCCCACCACCGGGGAGCTGTTTTTT. Its translation is CASSQGPTTGELFF.

The chain is built from TRBV19 and TRBJ1-5; TRBD1 matches 10 bases. The J segment lost 6 bases and the V segment lost 5 bases, leaving 4 bases of the junction unmatched. The V gene's germline CDR1 is LNHDA and CDR2 SQIVND (reference sequence). The CDR3 totals 14 residues. The CDR3 here is CASSAGTGVQPQHF. The CDR3 DNA is TGTGCCAGTAGTGCCGGGACAGGGGTTCAGCCCCAGCATTTT.

The V gene is TRBV6-1, the J gene TRBJ2-7; the D gene is possibly TRBD1 (6 bases). The CDR3 runs to 12 residues. The ends were cut back, 5 bases at V and 4 bases at J, with 9 bases in the middle. CDR1 is MNHNS, CDR2 SASEGT, per germline. The CDR3 region has the DNA TGTGCCAGCAGTCTAACAGGGTACGAGCAGTACTTC. Translating it yields CASSLTGYEQYF.

The chain uses TRBV18 and TRBJ1-4; no firm D call. The V and J ends lost 5 bases and 0 bases respectively, with 7 bases between them. The CDR3 is made up of 14 amino acids. Germline CDR1 KGHSH, CDR2 LQKENI. This CDR3 is CASSSGTTNEKLFF. CDR3 in DNA: TGTGCCAGCTCATCCGGGACAACTAATGAAAAACTGTTTTTT.

V gene TRBV4-1 combines with J gene TRBJ2-7; TRBD2 matches at 7 bases. Germline trimming cut 4 bases from V and 4 bases from J; bases unmatched to any gene: 4. The V gene's germline CDR1 is MGHRA and CDR2 YSYEKL. There are 13 residues in the CDR3. CDR3 amino acids: CASSPRGVYEQYF. CDR3 coding DNA: TGCGCCAGCAGCCCTCGGGGGGTATACGAGCAGTACTTC.

This sequence joins TRBV6-1 and TRBJ1-5, with 7 positions matching TRBD1. Germline CDR1 is MNHNS and CDR2 is SASEGT. J was trimmed by 3 bases and V by 4 bases; bases with no gene match: 6. The CDR3 consists of 15 residues. The CDR3, as DNA: TGTGCCAGCAGTGCGACAGGGTCCTTCAATCAGCCCCAGCATTTT. It encodes CASSATGSFNQPQHF.

This CDR3 reads CASSIGTDSNYGYTF. The CDR3 DNA reads TGTGCCAGTAGTATCGGGACAGACTCTAACTATGGCTACACCTTC. J is TRBJ1-2 and V is TRBV19, with 7 bases matching TRBD1. The ends lost 3 bases at V and 0 bases at J; junction bases unmatched: 4. The germline V gene has CDR1 LNHDA and CDR2 SQIVND (reference sequence). This CDR3 comprises 15 residues. Using reference TRBV19 and TRBJ1-2 for the parts outside the CDR3, the full variable domain is DGGITQSPKYLFRKEGQNVTLSCEQNLNHDAMYWYRQDPGQGLRLIYYSQIVNDFQKGDIAEGYSVSREKKESFPLTVTSAQKNPTAFYLCASSIGTDSNYGYTFGSGTRLTVV.

V usage is TRBV19 and J usage is TRBJ2-7, with 7 bases aligning to TRBD2. J was trimmed by 2 bases and V by 8 bases; bases with no gene match: 15. The CDR3 has 16 residues. Germline V gene sequence: CDR1 LNHDA, CDR2 SQIVND (reference sequence). CDR3 amino acids: CASAIGRGGSTYEQYF. CDR3 nucleotides: TGTGCCAGTGCTATCGGTCGCGGGGGAAGCACCTACGAGCAGTACTTC.

The chain carries TRBV6-5 and TRBJ2-1; D gene unclear. Germline CDR1 reads MNHEY; CDR2 reads SVGAGI. Trimming pared 6 bases from V and 6 bases from J, leaving 3 bases between. The CDR3 is 10 amino acids. The CDR3 region is CASRGNEQFF. The CDR3 DNA reads as TGTGCCAGCAGGGGCAATGAGCAGTTCTTC.

This chain joins TRBV18 and TRBJ1-1, with D unclear. V was trimmed by 3 bases and J by 0 bases, leaving 5 bases between them. CDR3 size: 13 residues. Germline CDR1 is KGHSH and CDR2 is LQKENI. The DNA for the CDR3 is TGTGCCAGCTCACCCACAATGAACACTGAAGCTTTCTTT. This codes for CASSPTMNTEAFF.

In its sample, this clone was seen a few times. The chain is built from TRBV5-6 and TRBJ2-3, with D perhaps matching TRBD2 (5 bases). The CDR3 covers 14 residues. Germline CDR1 and CDR2: SGHDT and YYEEEE. V was trimmed by 3 bases and J by 8 bases, leaving 16 bases between them. CDR3 coding DNA: TGTGCCAGCAGCTCTCCCGGCCCCCGGGGTACGCAGTATTTT. Amino acid sequence: CASSSPGPRGTQYF. The whole variable domain, filled in from reference TRBV5-6 and TRBJ2-3, reads DAGVTQSPTHLIKTRGQQVTLRCSPKSGHDTVSWYQQALGQGPQFIFQYYEEEERQRGNFPDRFSGHQFPNYSSELNVNALLLGDSALYLCASSSPGPRGTQYFGPGTRLTVL.

The chain recombines TRBV5-1 with TRBJ2-1, with 7 bases aligning to TRBD2. This CDR3 has 13 residues. CDR1 and CDR2 (germline): SGHRS, YFSETQ. J was trimmed by 6 bases and V by 6 bases; bases with no gene match: 6. CDR3 loop: CASKTGGGNEQFF. CDR3 in DNA: TGCGCCAGCAAAACGGGGGGAGGCAATGAGCAGTTCTTC.

This chain uses TRBV29-1 with TRBJ2-1; D gene uncertain. This CDR3 is 15 amino acids long. Germline CDR1 SQVTM, CDR2 ANQGSEA. V gave up 1 base and J gave up 0 bases, with 10 bases separating them. CDR3 region: CSVEVPSSSYNEQFF. DNA for the CDR3: TGCAGCGTTGAAGTTCCTTCAAGCTCCTACAATGAGCAGTTCTTC.

The chain recombines TRBV7-8 with TRBJ1-1; the D is unclear. The CDR3 runs 15 residues. Trimming shortened V by 5 bases and J by 0 bases, and 13 bases separated the two germline ends. CDR1 and CDR2 (germline): SGHVS, FQNEAQ. CDR3 amino acids: CASSERPTVNTEAFF. In DNA, the CDR3 is TGTGCCAGCAGCGAGAGACCGACGGTGAACACTGAAGCTTTCTTT. Full variable domain (remainder filled in from reference TRBV7-8 and TRBJ1-1): GAGVSQSPRYKVAKRGQDVALRCDPISGHVSLFWYQQALGQGPEFLTYFQNEAQLDKSGLPSDRFFAERPEGSVSTLKIQRTQQEDSAVYLCASSERPTVNTEAFFGQGTRLTVV.

V and J are TRBV5-1 and TRBJ1-3; a weak D match, TRBD1 (5 bases). Germline CDR1 and CDR2: SGHRS and YFSETQ. This CDR3 contains 15 residues. Trimming cost V 0 bases and J 3 bases, with 10 bases left between them. The CDR3 loop reads CASSLAGFIGNTIYF. In DNA form, the CDR3 reads TGCGCCAGCAGCTTGGCAGGGTTTATTGGAAACACCATATATTTT.

V gene TRBV2 combines with J gene TRBJ1-1; D might be TRBD1 (5 bases). V shed 6 bases and J shed 0 bases, with 11 bases lying between them. The CDR3 contains 14 residues. In germline, CDR1 is SNHLY, CDR2 FYNNEI. This CDR3 reads CASRRDAMNTEAFF. The CDR3 bases are TGTGCCAGCAGGAGGGACGCAATGAACACTGAAGCTTTCTTT.

This clone has only a few counts. The chain recombines TRBV4-3 with TRBJ1-3; 9 positions agree with TRBD1. V shed 3 bases, J shed 2 bases, and the junction held 8 bases outside the gene matches. The CDR3 length is 17 residues. CDR1 is LGHNA, CDR2 YSLEER, per germline. CDR3 sequence reads: CASSQDRGSRAGNTIYF. As DNA, the CDR3 is TGCGCCAGCAGCCAGGACAGGGGATCTAGGGCTGGAAACACCATATATTTT.

This rearrangement joins TRBV7-8 to TRBJ2-5, with a weak D call TRBD2 (7 bases). Germline CDR1 reads SGHVS; CDR2 reads FQNEAQ. This CDR3 comprises 14 residues. V was cut by 0 bases and J by 4 bases, with 9 bases left in between. This CDR3 reads CASSLAGGRETQYF. For the CDR3, the DNA is TGTGCCAGCAGCTTAGCGGGGGGGCGAGAGACCCAGTACTTC.

The gene calls are TRBV2 and TRBJ1-5, with D possibly being TRBD1 (5 bases). Trimming shortened V by 1 base and J by 7 bases, and 11 bases separated the two germline ends. In germline, CDR1 is SNHLY, CDR2 FYNNEI. The CDR3 totals 14 residues. CDR3 nucleotides: TGTGCCAGCAGTGAAGGGCCCGGGACCCAGCCCCAGCATTTT. It specifies CASSEGPGTQPQHF.

V gene TRBV2 combines with J gene TRBJ1-2; D gene unclear. V lost 6 bases, J lost 6 bases, and 41 bases lay in between. Germline CDR1 SNHLY, CDR2 FYNNEI. The CDR3 has 22 amino acids. CDR3 protein: CASSPSWRTSPHQTKGVNGYTF. DNA of the CDR3: TGTGCCAGCAGCCCCTCCTGGCGTACGAGTCCTCACCAGACAAAAGGTGTCAATGGCTACACCTTC.

This chain connects TRBV7-2 to TRBJ1-1; D possibly corresponds to TRBD1 (6 bases). Germline V lookup: CDR1 SGHTA, CDR2 FQGNSA. The CDR3 is made up of 16 amino acids. Trimming pared 2 bases from V and 4 bases from J, leaving 17 bases between. The CDR3 DNA sequence: TGTGCCAGCAGCTTATTAGGACTACAGGGTAGCACTGAAGCTTTCTTT. Translated: CASSLLGLQGSTEAFF.

The chain combines TRBV21-1 with TRBJ2-7; the table's TRBD2 call for D was not verified on the DNA. TRBV21-1 is classified as a pseudogene. The CDR3 spans 14 residues. CDR3 sequence (DNA): TGTGCCAGCAGCAAAATTAGGGCAGCGGGCGAGCAGTACTTC. This encodes CASSKIRAAGEQYF.

The chain combines TRBV11-1 with TRBJ2-1; 11 bases agree with TRBD1. The germline V gene has CDR1 SGHAT and CDR2 FQDESV (reference sequence). The CDR3 sequence is 13 residues long. The V gene end was trimmed by 8 bases and the J gene end by 7 bases; junction bases not matched to a gene: 4. Written as DNA, the CDR3 is TGTGCCAGCGGACAGGGGGCGGCTAATGAGCAGTTCTTC. Translation gives CASGQGAANEQFF. Variable domain in full (rest from reference TRBV11-1 and TRBJ2-1): EAEVAQSPRYKITEKSQAVAFWCDPISGHATLYWYRQILGQGPELLVQFQDESVVDDSQLPKDRFSAERLKGVDSTLKIQPAELGDSAMYLCASGQGAANEQFFGPGTRLTVL.

This chain links TRBV30 with TRBJ1-3; D not certain. V lost 4 bases and J 1 base, leaving 14 bases between the germline ends. CDR3 length: 15 residues. Germline-derived CDR1 and CDR2 are GTSNPN and SVGIG (reference sequence). CDR3 amino acids: CAWIVSWGSGNTIYF. CDR3 bases: TGTGCCTGGATAGTATCTTGGGGTTCTGGAAACACCATATATTTT.

V usage is TRBV7-2 and J usage is TRBJ2-2, with D possibly TRBD2 on 7 matching bases. This CDR3 region has 16 residues. Germline CDR1 and CDR2: SGHTA and FQGNSA. V was cut by 5 bases and J by 5 bases, with 18 bases left in between. The CDR3 loop reads CASSPPGGQWTGELFF. CDR3 sequence (DNA): TGTGCCAGCAGCCCCCCGGGGGGCCAGTGGACCGGGGAGCTGTTTTTT.

The genes are TRBV2 and TRBJ1-5; D gene ambiguous. From germline, CDR1 is SNHLY and CDR2 FYNNEI. Trimming took off 4 bases at V and 0 bases at J, with 10 bases between the two ends. This CDR3 contains 15 residues. CDR3 residues: CASSGRDLSNQPQHF. The CDR3 bases are TGTGCCAGCAGTGGACGGGATCTTAGCAATCAGCCCCAGCATTTT. The whole variable domain, remainder taken from reference TRBV2 and TRBJ1-5, is EPEVTQTPSHQVTQMGQEVILRCVPISNHLYFYWYRQILGQKVEFLVSFYNNEISEKSEIFDDQFSVERPDGSNFTLKIRSTKLEDSAMYFCASSGRDLSNQPQHFGDGTRLSIL.

The chain combines TRBV28 with TRBJ1-2; D is uncertain. Trimming removed 2 bases from V and 7 bases from J, with 8 bases in between. This CDR3 is built from 12 residues. The germline V gene encodes CDR1 MDHEN and CDR2 SYDVKM. CDR3 sequence: CASSLVSSGYTF. The CDR3 region has the DNA TGTGCCAGCAGTTTAGTTAGCAGTGGCTACACCTTC.